The T cell receptor (beta chain) under discussion was sequenced for a study of Tregs in tolerant kidney transplant recipients. TCRdb keeps only in-frame clones here, not all; method: immunoSEQ multiplex PCR. The profile shows more than 60,000 clones, 85% to 90% of them singletons. Trimming shortened V by 10 bases and J by 7 bases, and 16 bases separated the two germline ends. This CDR3 contains 13 residues. Germline V lookup: CDR1 MDHEN, CDR2 SYDVKM. The V call is TRBV28, the J call TRBJ1-4, with a weak D call TRBD1 (6 bases). The starting material was CD4+ T cells from blood, obtained before the transplant. The receptor comes from a human donor who received a combined kidney and bone marrow transplant. The CDR3 here is CATRDIIGEKLFF. CDR3 in DNA: TGTGCCACCCGGGACATTATCGGTGAAAAACTGTTTTTT.